One sample yielded the 30 T cell receptor beta chains listed below, sequenced in a study of CD8+ T cells in alopecia areata. Following extraction, RNA underwent reverse transcription to cDNA, which served as the sequencing template. Assay used: immunoSEQ multiplex PCR; TCRdb lists only in-frame clones, some missing. The table shows approximately 180,000 clones, with about 60% occurring only once. Source: CD4+ T cells sorted from blood, taken at week 0. The receptor set was obtained from a human donor with alopecia areata.

The J gene is TRBJ2-7, the V gene TRBV29-1; D call uncertain. V lost 1 base and J lost 3, with 4 bases in between. The CDR3 totals 11 residues. Per the germline V gene, CDR1 is SQVTM and CDR2 is ANQGSEA. The DNA of the CDR3 is TGCAGCGTTGAAGTCTTCTACGAGCAGTACTTC. Encoded protein: CSVEVFYEQYF.

The chain links TRBV18 to TRBJ2-5, with D unclear. Per germline, CDR1 KGHSH and CDR2 LQKENI. The CDR3 is 14 amino acids. The ends were cut back, 2 bases at V and 1 base at J, with 8 bases in the middle. CDR3 coding DNA: TGTGCCAGCTCACCAGCGATGGCCCAAGAGACCCAGTACTTC. The encoded protein is CASSPAMAQETQYF.

The CDR3 sequence is CATSADPDSSYEQYF. The CDR3 DNA sequence: TGTGCCACCAGCGCTGACCCGGACAGTTCCTACGAGCAGTACTTC. The V and J genes are TRBV15 and TRBJ2-7; weak D call: TRBD1 (6 bases). This CDR3 is 15 amino acids long. V lost 5 bases, J lost 1 base, and 15 bases lay in between. Germline V lookup: CDR1 LNHNV, CDR2 YYDKDF (reference sequence).

The chain carries TRBV14 and TRBJ2-5; 8 nucleotides agree with TRBD1. Germline values: CDR1 SGHDN, CDR2 FVKESK. The CDR3 has 13 residues. The V segment lost 4 bases and the J segment 5 bases; nucleotides outside the gene matches: 3. CDR3 protein: CASSRQGMETQYF. The CDR3 region has the DNA TGTGCCAGCAGCCGACAGGGGATGGAGACCCAGTACTTC.

V and J are TRBV27 and TRBJ1-2; unclear D gene. V lost 5 bases and J 2 bases, leaving 18 bases between the germline ends. Germline V gene sequence: CDR1 MNHEY, CDR2 SMNVEV (reference sequence). This CDR3 region has 16 residues. The CDR3 region has the DNA TGTGCCAGCAGTGTGGCGCGGTCCCTACCAAACTATGGCTACACCTTC. This encodes CASSVARSLPNYGYTF.

The chain is built from TRBV5-1 and TRBJ2-7; tentative D call: TRBD2 (5 bases). Germline loops: CDR1 SGHRS, CDR2 YFSETQ. The CDR3 covers 12 residues. Trimming shortened V by 1 base and J by 5 bases, and 7 bases separated the two germline ends. CDR3 loop: CASSLPGNEQYF. In DNA form, the CDR3 reads TGCGCCAGCAGCTTGCCGGGGAACGAGCAGTACTTC.

The J gene is TRBJ1-2, the V gene TRBV29-1; D is unclear. V was clipped by 4 bases and J by 4 bases, with 13 bases between them. The CDR3 is 13 residues long. The germline CDR1 and CDR2 sequences are SQVTM and ANQGSEA. The CDR3 here is CSVGGGSTYGYTF. In nucleotides, the CDR3 is TGCAGCGTTGGGGGAGGCTCTACCTATGGCTACACCTTC.

This clone appeared a few times. The chain carries TRBV5-6 and TRBJ2-1; weak D call: TRBD1 (6 bases). Germline loops: CDR1 SGHDT, CDR2 YYEEEE. The CDR3 totals 15 residues. V lost 4 bases and J lost 3, with 14 bases in between. In DNA, the CDR3 is TGTGCCAGCAGCACCGGGACAATCAACTACAATGAGCAGTTCTTC. Translation: CASSTGTINYNEQFF.

This clone was picked up a small number of times. Different DNA sequences within this sample yield the same CDR3. V is TRBV29-1 and J is TRBJ2-7, with 8 bases fitting TRBD1. This CDR3 spans 12 amino acids. Per the germline V gene, CDR1 is SQVTM and CDR2 is ANQGSEA. Trimming cost V 3 bases and J 6 bases; bases outside gene matches: 4. The CDR3 DNA reads as TGCAGCGTTGAGCAAGACAGGGGCGAGCAGTACTTC. Protein product: CSVEQDRGEQYF.

The J gene is TRBJ2-2, the V gene TRBV2; no clear D. The CDR3 consists of 12 residues. Germline values: CDR1 SNHLY, CDR2 FYNNEI. V was shortened by 7 bases and J by 5 bases, with 8 bases between the two germline ends. The CDR3 coding sequence is TGTGCCAGCATGGGCCTGACCGGGGAGCTGTTTTTT. It translates to CASMGLTGELFF.

The chain uses TRBV4-2 and TRBJ1-6; D unclear. Germline V lookup: CDR1 LGHNA, CDR2 YNFKEQ. Between the trimmed V and J ends, which lost 0 bases and 8 bases, there was a span of 8 bases. CDR3 size: 14 residues. The CDR3 reads CASSQDRNYSPLHF. In DNA form, the CDR3 reads TGTGCCAGCAGCCAAGATCGGAATTATTCACCCCTCCACTTT.

Only a few counts were recorded for this clone. V usage is TRBV30 and J usage is TRBJ2-5, with 15 bases that match TRBD2. The CDR3 consists of 16 residues. J was trimmed by 4 bases and V by 2 bases; bases with no gene match: 5. In germline, CDR1 is GTSNPN, CDR2 SVGIG (reference sequence). This chain's CDR3 is CAWSLGLAGGPETQYF. CDR3 nucleotide sequence: TGTGCCTGGAGTCTAGGACTAGCGGGGGGGCCAGAGACCCAGTACTTC.

The genes are TRBV6-1 and TRBJ2-3, with D possibly being TRBD1 or TRBD2 (5 bases each). The germline gives CDR1 MNHNS, CDR2 SASEGT. This CDR3 region has 14 residues. V dropped 5 bases and J dropped 2 bases, with 11 bases sitting between them. CDR3 protein: CASSFGAATDTQYF. The CDR3 region has the DNA TGTGCCAGCAGTTTCGGGGCCGCCACAGATACGCAGTATTTT.

The V call is TRBV29-1, the J call TRBJ2-5; D is tentatively TRBD1 or TRBD2 (6 bases each). Germline CDR1 reads SQVTM; CDR2 reads ANQGSEA. The ends were cut back, 2 bases at V and 7 bases at J, with 14 bases in the middle. The CDR3 has 13 residues. In DNA, the CDR3 is TGCAGCGTTGAATGGGGGGCGCAGCGGACCCAGTACTTC. This sequence encodes CSVEWGAQRTQYF. The full variable domain, in which reference TRBV29-1 and TRBJ2-5 provide the parts outside the CDR3, is SAVISQKPSRDICQRGTSLTIQCQVDSQVTMMFWYRQQPGQSLTLIATANQGSEATYESGFVIDKFPISRPNLTFSTLTVSNMSPEDSSIYLCSVEWGAQRTQYFGPGTRLLVL.

V gene TRBV5-1 combines with J gene TRBJ2-7; possibly TRBD1 for D (6 bases). From germline, CDR1 is SGHRS and CDR2 YFSETQ. Deletions cut 4 bases from V and 1 base from J, with 15 bases between. The CDR3 contains 15 residues. CDR3 residues: CASSGEWGPSYEQYF. The CDR3 bases are TGCGCCAGCAGCGGTGAGTGGGGGCCATCCTACGAGCAGTACTTC. Filled out from reference TRBV5-1 and TRBJ2-7, the complete variable domain reads KAGVTQTPRYLIKTRGQQVTLSCSPISGHRSVSWYQQTPGQGLQFLFEYFSETQRNKGNFPGRFSGRQFSNSRSEMNVSTLELGDSALYLCASSGEWGPSYEQYFGPGTRLTVT.

This clone appeared a few times. The gene calls are TRBV9 and TRBJ2-7, with TRBD1 matching over 9 bases. CDR1 and CDR2 (germline): SGDLS, YYNGEE. With V trimmed by 4 bases and J by 6 bases, 8 bases remained unmatched. The CDR3 contains 14 residues. The CDR3 here is CASSQGTGSGEQYF. The CDR3 nucleotides read TGTGCCAGCAGCCAGGGGACAGGGTCGGGCGAGCAGTACTTC.

The genes are TRBV5-1 and TRBJ2-7; D is perhaps TRBD1 (6 bases). Trimming removed 2 bases at V and 5 bases at J, with 8 bases between. Looked up from germline, CDR1 is SGHRS and CDR2 is YFSETQ. The CDR3 runs to 12 residues. CDR3 coding DNA: TGCGCCAGCAGCTTTGGGGGCAACGAGCAGTACTTC. Translation: CASSFGGNEQYF.

This sequence joins TRBV30 and TRBJ1-1, with D unresolved. CDR3 length: 8 amino acids. Trimming removed 2 bases at V and 11 bases at J, with 3 bases between. CDR1 GTSNPN and CDR2 SVGIG come from the germline V gene (reference sequence). The CDR3 DNA is TGTGCCTGGAGTTTGGCTTTCTTT. Translating gives CAWSLAFF.

J is TRBJ2-1 and V is TRBV29-1; D perhaps matches TRBD2 (5 bases). There are 13 residues in the CDR3. Germline CDR1 reads SQVTM; CDR2 reads ANQGSEA. V shed 7 bases and J shed 0 bases, with 10 bases lying between them. Here the CDR3 reads CSAPRGSYNEQFF. The CDR3 DNA is TGCAGCGCCCCCCGGGGCTCCTACAATGAGCAGTTCTTC.

Notes on this clone: Other DNA sequences in this sample translate to the same CDR3. J is TRBJ1-5 and V is TRBV30; unclear D gene. The CDR3 is 13 amino acids. Germline V gives CDR1 GTSNPN, CDR2 SVGIG (reference sequence). V was cut by 2 bases and J by 0 bases, with 5 bases left in between. CDR3 sequence reads: CAWSPDSNQPQHF. The CDR3 DNA reads as TGTGCCTGGAGTCCTGATAGCAATCAGCCCCAGCATTTT.

This clone has a handful of counts. This sequence joins TRBV5-1 and TRBJ2-3; 12 bases are a match to TRBD1. Germline V lookup: CDR1 SGHRS, CDR2 YFSETQ. This CDR3 spans 14 amino acids. V shed 7 bases, J shed 2 bases, and the junction held 2 bases outside the gene matches. The CDR3 loop is CASGTGGITDTQYF. Written as DNA, the CDR3 is TGCGCCAGCGGGACAGGGGGCATCACAGATACGCAGTATTTT. The full variable domain, its missing parts supplied by reference TRBV5-1 and TRBJ2-3, is KAGVTQTPRYLIKTRGQQVTLSCSPISGHRSVSWYQQTPGQGLQFLFEYFSETQRNKGNFPGRFSGRQFSNSRSEMNVSTLELGDSALYLCASGTGGITDTQYFGPGTRLTVL.

This clone was seen a few times. The genes are TRBV29-1 and TRBJ1-1, with TRBD1 matching over 9 bases. V was clipped by 6 bases and J by 6 bases; unmatched bases: 11. Germline V gives CDR1 SQVTM, CDR2 ANQGSEA. CDR3 length: 14 amino acids. This chain's CDR3 is CSVRLRQGVSEAFF. CDR3 coding DNA: TGCAGCGTACGACTAAGACAGGGGGTCTCTGAAGCTTTCTTT.

This chain links TRBV29-1 with TRBJ2-7; 10 nucleotides agree with TRBD1. Germline-derived CDR1 and CDR2 are SQVTM and ANQGSEA. The V gene end was trimmed by 7 bases and the J gene end by 4 bases; junction bases not matched to a gene: 10. The CDR3 runs to 14 residues. The CDR3 nucleotides are TGCAGCGCTGTCCCGGGACAGGGGAAATACGAGCAGTACTTC. This codes for CSAVPGQGKYEQYF.

This rearrangement joins TRBV5-1 to TRBJ1-6; weak D call: TRBD1 (6 bases). Trimming shortened V by 2 bases and J by 7 bases, and 16 bases separated the two germline ends. This CDR3 is 16 amino acids long. Germline CDR1 SGHRS, CDR2 YFSETQ. This CDR3 is CASSFTEQGTNSPLHF. The CDR3 bases are TGCGCCAGCAGCTTTACGGAACAGGGCACCAATTCACCCCTCCACTTT.

This clone was detected a few times. The junction departs from the called germline gene at one end, perhaps through a read error. The chain links TRBV29-1 to TRBJ1-2; D call uncertain. The V gene's germline CDR1 is SQVTM and CDR2 ANQGSEA. The CDR3 extends over 11 amino acids. CDR3 amino acids: CSVEVGPRSAW. CDR3 nucleotide sequence: TGCAGCGTTGAAGTCGGACCGAGATCCGCCTGG. The whole variable domain, remainder taken from reference TRBV29-1 and TRBJ1-2, is SAVISQKPSRDICQRGTSLTIQCQVDSQVTMMFWYRQQPGQSLTLIATANQGSEATYESGFVIDKFPISRPNLTFSTLTVSNMSPEDSSIYLCSVEVGPRSAWGSGTRLTVV.

This clone was recorded a few times. This chain connects TRBV15 to TRBJ2-3; D remains ambiguous. This CDR3 is built from 15 residues. With 0 bases removed from V and 2 bases from J, the gap between germline ends came to 9 bases. Germline CDR1 reads LNHNV; CDR2 reads YYDKDF (reference sequence). CDR3 in amino acids: CATSRDGSHTDTQYF. The CDR3 nucleotides are TGTGCCACCAGCAGAGATGGAAGCCACACAGATACGCAGTATTTT.

Remarks on this clone: Relative to the germline gene, one junction end is altered; a read error may explain this. This sequence joins TRBV6-5 and TRBJ1-2, with unresolved D. The germline gives CDR1 MNHEY, CDR2 SVGAGI. This CDR3 is 14 amino acids long. CDR3 nucleotide sequence: TGTGCCATCAGTGAGGGTAGAGCTAACTATGGCTACACCTTC. Protein sequence: CAISEGRANYGYTF.

The chain employs TRBV19 and TRBJ1-5, with unresolved D. The CDR3 totals 14 residues. Germline V gene data show CDR1 as LNHDA and CDR2 as SQIVND (reference sequence). V dropped 5 bases and J dropped 9 bases, with 17 bases sitting between them. CDR3 amino acids: CASSATEGARPQHF. The DNA of the CDR3 is TGTGCCAGTAGTGCCACAGAGGGAGCGCGGCCCCAGCATTTT.

This clone has a count of ten or more. The chain carries TRBV19 and TRBJ2-3; D remains unclear. The CDR3 runs 14 residues. Trimming took off 3 bases at V and 5 bases at J, with 12 bases between the two ends. Germline V gene lookup returns CDR1 LNHDA and CDR2 SQIVND (reference sequence). CDR3 sequence reads: CASSMAQVRDTQYF. CDR3 DNA: TGTGCCAGTAGTATGGCTCAGGTCCGAGATACGCAGTATTTT.

This clone came up a few times. The V call is TRBV19, the J call TRBJ2-3; D call uncertain. V gave up 6 bases and J gave up 3 bases, with 7 bases separating them. The CDR3 length is 12 residues. Germline V gene sequence: CDR1 LNHDA, CDR2 SQIVND (reference sequence). The CDR3 nucleotides read TGTGCCAGTAGCCGGACGACAGATACGCAGTATTTT. As protein: CASSRTTDTQYF.